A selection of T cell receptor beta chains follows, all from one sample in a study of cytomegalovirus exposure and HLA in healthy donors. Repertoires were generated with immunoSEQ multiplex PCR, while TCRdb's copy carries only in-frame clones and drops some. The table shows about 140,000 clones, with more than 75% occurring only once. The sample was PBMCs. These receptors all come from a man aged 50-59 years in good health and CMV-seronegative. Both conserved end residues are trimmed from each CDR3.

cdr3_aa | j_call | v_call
ASSDSFREDWF | TRBJ2-1 | TRBV6-4
ASSLHRDMGYGYT | TRBJ1-2 | TRBV9
ASRERLLNSPLH | TRBJ1-6 | TRBV2
ASSSAGGDNQPQH | TRBJ1-5 | TRBV28
ASSYTGGSGNTIY | TRBJ1-3 | TRBV6-6
ASSVSSQETQY | TRBJ2-5 | TRBV9
ASGLYKPGHLNTEAF | TRBJ1-1 | TRBV12-5
SARDSTNEKLF | TRBJ1-4 | TRBV29-1
ASSHGARGDTGELF | TRBJ2-2 | TRBV7-3
ASNPSGRTYEQY | TRBJ2-7 | TRBV6-5
ASSFNPGQGSYEQY | TRBJ2-7 | TRBV5-1
ASSWGFGGGNTEAF | TRBJ1-1 | TRBV5-4
ASSPPRGAGGGNEQF | TRBJ2-1 | TRBV5-4
ASSSDRGLGTQY | TRBJ2-5 | TRBV28
ASSPAQGWNTIY | TRBJ1-3 | TRBV5-1
ASSLNRASADYEQY | TRBJ2-7 | TRBV5-6
ASSHGGGSNQPQH | TRBJ1-5 | TRBV9
ASSSRTGINYGYT | TRBJ1-2 | TRBV27
ASSADIAKNIQY | TRBJ2-4 | TRBV10-2
ASSGKRNSYEQY | TRBJ2-7 | TRBV6-1
ASEVGLKEAEAF | TRBJ1-1 | TRBV12-5
SAWDREEQY | TRBJ2-7 | TRBV20-1